Below, one TCR beta chain is given with its context. There are a few counts of this clonotype. It has no known antigen specificity. Base-call qualities are not available, and no considerably larger clone is one nucleotide away. PBMCs were isolated by Ficoll-Paque density gradient centrifugation. The data were taken from a study of T-cell memory formation after mild COVID-19 (dated by TCRdb to about 2021). Context from the whole study: TCR sequence clusters from the two donors were largely donor specific. Longitudinal TCRalpha and TCRbeta repertoire sequencing tracked T-cell clones expanding and contracting after mild COVID-19 in a couple of donors. Two young, previously healthy adult volunteers made up the cohort, one male and one female. Broader findings and caveats from the paper: Some responding clones were found in pre-infection memory, which suggests that pre-existing cross-reactive memory T cells took part in the SARS-CoV-2 response. The study covered only a couple of mild cases, and larger cohorts including severe cases with pre-infection samples were considered necessary. Clones that contracted from day 15 to 85 showed balanced CD4/CD8 phenotypes, whereas a second wave of clones that expanded from day 15 to 37 leaned towards CD4+. Contracting CD4+ clones were located mainly in the CM and EM memory subsets, whereas CD8+ clones were found to be enriched in EMRA. SARS-CoV-2 specificity was not confirmed for the second-wave clones peaking on day 37.

Sequencing was performed on an Illumina NovaSeq 6000. TCRalpha and TCRbeta cDNA libraries were constructed by 5'RACE with constant-segment primers, with sample barcodes and unique molecular identifiers being introduced. Trizol reagent was used to extract RNA from every sample. Amplification of the libraries took two PCR steps, and the second step added a second sample barcode plus Illumina TruSeq adapters. Sequencing of the libraries was done on an Illumina NovaSeq, producing 2 x 150 bp paired-end reads. The authors' analysis ran thus. The reads were demultiplexed and collapsed into UMI-guided consensus sequences using migec v1.2.7. Using mixcr v2.1.11, the UMI consensuses were aligned to TRA and TRB V and J templates and assembled into clonotypes. A clonotype was counted as expanded or contracted only if both edgeR and NoisET called the change significant, with noise models trained on biological replicates. edgeR calls used a false discovery rate-adjusted p below 0.01 and a log2 fold-change threshold of 1. As an exploratory analysis of dynamics, max-normalized trajectories of the 1000 most abundant clonotypes were examined with PCA combined with hierarchical clustering. Separately sequenced CD4+ and CD8+ repertoires were used to assign a CD4 or CD8 phenotype to each responding clone. The public reads were reprocessed in TCRdb via fastp at Q25 and MiXCR, keeping in-frame beta chains. Duplicate CDR3 protein sequences are folded into a single record with the most common DNA and genes. The V and J calls and clone size come from TCRdb's table, not from the authors' own analysis. This sample comprises fewer than 75,000 distinct CDR3 sequences, about 12% of them detected only once. The top ten clonotypes cover 20% to 25% of the sample.

CDR1 and CDR2 were assigned from the germline V gene as ENHRY and SYGVKD. Including cysteine and phenylalanine, the CDR3 has 14 amino acids. Kept here is only the CDR3 DNA, which spans 42 bases and is read in frame from base 1. Ends trimmed: V by 8 bases, J by 0 bases; bases unmatched to a gene: 4. This chain joins TRBV10-3 to TRBJ2-3, with 8 bases aligning to TRBD2. The sample taken for sequencing was PBMCs or a T cell subset sorted from them (not recorded which). This clonotype was obtained from a man aged 18 to 29 who had mild COVID-19 (a few samples of this study predate the infection). The sample titles of this study are shuffled in the database, so cell type and time point are left out; the donor was told from shared clones. The CDR3 region reads CAIGSSGSTDTQYF. In nucleotide form, the sequence is TGTGCCATCGGATCTAGCGGGAGCACAGATACGCAGTATTTT.